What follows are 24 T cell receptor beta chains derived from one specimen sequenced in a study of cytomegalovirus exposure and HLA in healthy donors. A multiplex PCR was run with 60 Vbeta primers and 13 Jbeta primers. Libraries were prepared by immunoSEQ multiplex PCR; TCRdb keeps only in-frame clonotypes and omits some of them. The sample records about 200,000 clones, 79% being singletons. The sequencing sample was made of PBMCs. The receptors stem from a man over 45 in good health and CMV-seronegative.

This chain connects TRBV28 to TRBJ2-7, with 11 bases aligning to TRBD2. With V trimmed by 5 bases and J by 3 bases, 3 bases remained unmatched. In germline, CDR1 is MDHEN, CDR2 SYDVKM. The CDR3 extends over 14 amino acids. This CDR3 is CASSPGLAVYEQYF. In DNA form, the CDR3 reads TGTGCCAGCAGTCCGGGACTAGCGGTCTACGAGCAGTACTTC.

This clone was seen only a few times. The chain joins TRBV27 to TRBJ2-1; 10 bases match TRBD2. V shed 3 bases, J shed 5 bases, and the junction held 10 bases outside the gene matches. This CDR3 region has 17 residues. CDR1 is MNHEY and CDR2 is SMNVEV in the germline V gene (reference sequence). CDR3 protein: CASSLMASGSLHNEQFF. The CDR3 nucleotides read TGTGCCAGCAGTTTGATGGCTAGCGGGAGCTTACACAATGAGCAGTTCTTC.

CDR3: CSATSGRRNEQFF. The CDR3 DNA sequence: TGCAGTGCAACTAGCGGGAGGAGGAATGAGCAGTTCTTC. The V call is TRBV29-1, the J call TRBJ2-1; 12 bases map to TRBD2. Per the germline V gene, CDR1 is SQVTM and CDR2 is ANQGSEA. CDR3 length: 13 amino acids.

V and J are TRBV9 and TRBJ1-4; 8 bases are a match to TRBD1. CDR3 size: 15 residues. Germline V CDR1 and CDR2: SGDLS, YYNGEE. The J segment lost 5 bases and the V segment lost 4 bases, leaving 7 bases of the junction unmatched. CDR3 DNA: TGTGCCAGCAGCCCCGGACAGGGAAGAAATGAAAAACTGTTTTTT. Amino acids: CASSPGQGRNEKLFF.

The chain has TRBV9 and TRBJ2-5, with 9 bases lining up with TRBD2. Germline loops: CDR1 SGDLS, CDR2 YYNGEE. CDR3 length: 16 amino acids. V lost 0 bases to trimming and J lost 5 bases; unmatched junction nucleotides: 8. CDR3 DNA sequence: TGTGCCAGCAGCGTAGCCGCGGGAGGGCCGCGCGAGACCCAGTACTTC. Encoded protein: CASSVAAGGPRETQYF.

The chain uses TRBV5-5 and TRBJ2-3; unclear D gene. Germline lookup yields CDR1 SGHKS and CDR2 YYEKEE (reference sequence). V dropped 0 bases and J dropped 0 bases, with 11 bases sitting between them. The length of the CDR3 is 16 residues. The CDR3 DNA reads TGTGCCAGCAGCTTGGTACATGGCGGTAGCACAGATACGCAGTATTTT. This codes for CASSLVHGGSTDTQYF.

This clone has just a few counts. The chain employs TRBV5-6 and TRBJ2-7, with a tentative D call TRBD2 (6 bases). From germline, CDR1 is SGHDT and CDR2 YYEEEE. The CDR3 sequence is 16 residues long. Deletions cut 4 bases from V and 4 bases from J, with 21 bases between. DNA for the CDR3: TGTGCCAGCAGCCCCGACCCCGGGACTTCACGTTACGAGCAGTACTTC. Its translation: CASSPDPGTSRYEQYF.

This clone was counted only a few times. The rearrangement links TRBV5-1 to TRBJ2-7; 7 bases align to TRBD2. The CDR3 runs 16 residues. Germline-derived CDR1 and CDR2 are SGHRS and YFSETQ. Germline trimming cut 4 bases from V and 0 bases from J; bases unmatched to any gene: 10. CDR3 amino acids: CASSPWLRESSYEQYF. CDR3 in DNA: TGCGCCAGCAGCCCATGGTTGCGGGAGAGCTCCTACGAGCAGTACTTC.

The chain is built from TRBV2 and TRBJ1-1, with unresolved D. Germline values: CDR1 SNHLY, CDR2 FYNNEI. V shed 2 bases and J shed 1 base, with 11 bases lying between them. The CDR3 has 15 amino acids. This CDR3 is CASSEFEPRNTEAFF. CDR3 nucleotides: TGTGCCAGCAGTGAATTTGAACCGAGGAACACTGAAGCTTTCTTT.

CDR3 loop: CASSPPHTYSYNEQFF. The CDR3 DNA is TGTGCCAGCAGCCCCCCACATACGTACTCCTACAATGAGCAGTTCTTC. The V and J genes are TRBV14 and TRBJ2-1; no firm D call. CDR3 size: 16 residues. Trimming stripped 4 bases from V and 0 bases from J, with 13 bases between. The germline V gene encodes CDR1 SGHDN and CDR2 FVKESK.

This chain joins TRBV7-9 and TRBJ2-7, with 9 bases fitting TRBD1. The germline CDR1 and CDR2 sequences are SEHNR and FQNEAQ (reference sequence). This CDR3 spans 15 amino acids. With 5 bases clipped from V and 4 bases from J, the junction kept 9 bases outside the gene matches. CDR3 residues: CASSAPGQGIYEQYF. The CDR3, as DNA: TGTGCCAGCAGCGCTCCGGGACAGGGAATATACGAGCAGTACTTC.

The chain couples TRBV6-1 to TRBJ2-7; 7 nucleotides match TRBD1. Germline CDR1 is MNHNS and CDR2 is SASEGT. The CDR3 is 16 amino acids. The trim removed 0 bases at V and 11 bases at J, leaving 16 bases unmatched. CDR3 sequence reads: CASSEAYTLGQSKKYF. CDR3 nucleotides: TGTGCCAGCAGTGAAGCCTACACCTTGGGACAGTCCAAAAAGTACTTC.

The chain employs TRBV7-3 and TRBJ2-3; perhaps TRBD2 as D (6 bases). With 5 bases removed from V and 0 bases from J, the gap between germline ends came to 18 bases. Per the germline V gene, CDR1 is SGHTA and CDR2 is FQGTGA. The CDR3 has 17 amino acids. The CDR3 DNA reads TGTGCCAGCAGCCTAGACCCCAGCGGGTCTAGCACAGATACGCAGTATTTT. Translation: CASSLDPSGSSTDTQYF.

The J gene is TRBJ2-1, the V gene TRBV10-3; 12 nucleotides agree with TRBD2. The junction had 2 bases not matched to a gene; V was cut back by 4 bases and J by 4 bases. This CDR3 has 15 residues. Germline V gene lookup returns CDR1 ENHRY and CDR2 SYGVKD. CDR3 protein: CAISAGTSGYNEQFF. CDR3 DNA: TGTGCCATCAGTGCCGGGACTAGCGGGTACAATGAGCAGTTCTTC.

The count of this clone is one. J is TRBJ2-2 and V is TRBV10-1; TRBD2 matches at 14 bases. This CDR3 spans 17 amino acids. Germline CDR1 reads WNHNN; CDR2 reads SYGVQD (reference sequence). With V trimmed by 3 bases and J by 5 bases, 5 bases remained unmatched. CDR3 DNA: TGCGCCAGCAGTGACACCGGGACTAGCGGGAGAACCGGGGAGCTGTTTTTT. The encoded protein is CASSDTGTSGRTGELFF.

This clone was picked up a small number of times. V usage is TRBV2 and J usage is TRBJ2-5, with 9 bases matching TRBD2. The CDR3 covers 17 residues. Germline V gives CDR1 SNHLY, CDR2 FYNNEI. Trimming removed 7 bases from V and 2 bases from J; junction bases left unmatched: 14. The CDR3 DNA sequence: TGTGCCAGCAACTCCCCGCGCGGCGGGAGGGTGCAAGAGACCCAGTACTTC. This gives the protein CASNSPRGGRVQETQYF.

The CDR3 sequence: CASSYSGTGDEQYF. The CDR3 region has the DNA TGCGCCAGCAGCTACAGCGGGACAGGGGACGAGCAGTACTTC. The rearrangement uses TRBV5-1 and TRBJ2-5; 10 bases line up with TRBD1. The assigned J gene may be wrong: the sequence end matches TRBJ2-7 better. From germline, CDR1 is SGHRS and CDR2 YFSETQ. CDR3 size: 14 residues.

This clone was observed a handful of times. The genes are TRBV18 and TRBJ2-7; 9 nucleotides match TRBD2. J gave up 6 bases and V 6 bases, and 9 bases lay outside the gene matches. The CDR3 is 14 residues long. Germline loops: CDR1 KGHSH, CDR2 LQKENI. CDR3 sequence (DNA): TGTGCCAGCTCCGCCGGGACTAGCACTTCCGAGCAGTACTTC. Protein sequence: CASSAGTSTSEQYF.

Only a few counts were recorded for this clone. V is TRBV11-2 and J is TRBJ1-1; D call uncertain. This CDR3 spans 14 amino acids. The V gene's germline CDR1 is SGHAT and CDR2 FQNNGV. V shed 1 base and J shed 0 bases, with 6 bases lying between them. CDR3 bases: TGTGCCAGCAGCTTAGCAGGAATGAACACTGAAGCTTTCTTT. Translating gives CASSLAGMNTEAFF.

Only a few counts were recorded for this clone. CDR3 in DNA: TGCACCAGCAGCCACGGCAGGGCAGCGAGAGACACTGAAGCTTTCTTT. It yields the protein CTSSHGRAARDTEAFF. The chain has TRBV1 and TRBJ1-1; the table's D call, TRBD1, was not checked against the DNA. TRBV1 is marked as a pseudogene. CDR3 length equals 16 residues.

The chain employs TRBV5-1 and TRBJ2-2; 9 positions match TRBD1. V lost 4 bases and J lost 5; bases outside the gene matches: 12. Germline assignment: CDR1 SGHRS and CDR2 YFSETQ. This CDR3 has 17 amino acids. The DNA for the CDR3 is TGCGCCAGCAGCGCCCCCGGGACAGGGTCTGTAACCGGGGAGCTGTTTTTT. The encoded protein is CASSAPGTGSVTGELFF. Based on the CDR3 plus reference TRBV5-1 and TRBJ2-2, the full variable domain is KAGVTQTPRYLIKTRGQQVTLSCSPISGHRSVSWYQQTPGQGLQFLFEYFSETQRNKGNFPGRFSGRQFSNSRSEMNVSTLELGDSALYLCASSAPGTGSVTGELFFGEGSRLTVL.

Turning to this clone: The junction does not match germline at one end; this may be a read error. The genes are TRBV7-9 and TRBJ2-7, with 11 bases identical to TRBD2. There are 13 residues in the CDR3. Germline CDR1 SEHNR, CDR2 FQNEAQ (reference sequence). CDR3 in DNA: TGTTCCAGTAAGACTAGCGGGATGATCGAGCAGTACTTC. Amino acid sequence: CSSKTSGMIEQYF.

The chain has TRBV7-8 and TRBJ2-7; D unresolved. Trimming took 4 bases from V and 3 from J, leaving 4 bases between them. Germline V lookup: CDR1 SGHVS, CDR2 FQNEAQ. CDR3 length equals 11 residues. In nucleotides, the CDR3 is TGTGCCAGCAGCTCAAACTACGAGCAGTACTTC. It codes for CASSSNYEQYF.

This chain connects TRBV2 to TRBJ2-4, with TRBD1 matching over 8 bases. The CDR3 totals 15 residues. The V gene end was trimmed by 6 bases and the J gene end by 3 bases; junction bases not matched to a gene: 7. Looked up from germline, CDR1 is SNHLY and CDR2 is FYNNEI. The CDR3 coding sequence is TGTGCCAGCAGAGTACAGGGGGAGGTCAAAAACATTCAGTACTTC. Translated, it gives CASRVQGEVKNIQYF.